This T cell receptor (beta chain) is drawn from a study of human T cells and chemical hapten exposure. In the study overall: Patients additionally received therapeutic doses of diphenylcyclopropenone on the scalp once a week, and this continued throughout the roughly 25-week study. Findings and limits, study-wide: The number of TCRs over 1 in 1000 frequency stayed unchanged after DPC.

In this sample, this clonotype turned up a few times. Antigen specificity is unknown. In germline, CDR1 is SGHTA, CDR2 FQGTGA. The CDR3 totals 14 residues. Between the trimmed V and J ends, which lost 9 bases and 3 bases, there was a span of 14 bases. As for time point: pre-sensitization, week 0. Sample treatment: therapeutic diphenylcyclopropenone sensitization with weekly scalp DPC. It was from unfractionated whole blood that total RNA was extracted. MiXCR was run by TCRdb on the RACE reads, yielding one entry per CDR3 protein. The sample lists more than 250,000 distinct CDR3 sequences, almost 8% occurring once.

The sequencing here drew on whole blood, taken in connection with sensitization to the hapten diphenylcyclopropenone (DPC). The chain combines TRBV7-3 with TRBJ2-2; tentative D call: TRBD2 (6 bases). This sequence was found in a young man with alopecia areata. Some clones in this sample may be carry-over from other donors' samples. The chain's CDR3 is CASTGLTYTGELFF. CDR3 DNA: TGTGCCAGTACGGGACTCACCTACACCGGGGAGCTGTTTTTT. The whole variable domain, remainder taken from reference TRBV7-3 and TRBJ2-2, is GAGVSQTPSNKVTEKGKYVELRCDPISGHTALYWYRQSLGQGPEFLIYFQGTGAADDSGLPNDRFFAVRPEGSVSTLKIQRTERGDSAVYLCASTGLTYTGELFFGEGSRLTVL.